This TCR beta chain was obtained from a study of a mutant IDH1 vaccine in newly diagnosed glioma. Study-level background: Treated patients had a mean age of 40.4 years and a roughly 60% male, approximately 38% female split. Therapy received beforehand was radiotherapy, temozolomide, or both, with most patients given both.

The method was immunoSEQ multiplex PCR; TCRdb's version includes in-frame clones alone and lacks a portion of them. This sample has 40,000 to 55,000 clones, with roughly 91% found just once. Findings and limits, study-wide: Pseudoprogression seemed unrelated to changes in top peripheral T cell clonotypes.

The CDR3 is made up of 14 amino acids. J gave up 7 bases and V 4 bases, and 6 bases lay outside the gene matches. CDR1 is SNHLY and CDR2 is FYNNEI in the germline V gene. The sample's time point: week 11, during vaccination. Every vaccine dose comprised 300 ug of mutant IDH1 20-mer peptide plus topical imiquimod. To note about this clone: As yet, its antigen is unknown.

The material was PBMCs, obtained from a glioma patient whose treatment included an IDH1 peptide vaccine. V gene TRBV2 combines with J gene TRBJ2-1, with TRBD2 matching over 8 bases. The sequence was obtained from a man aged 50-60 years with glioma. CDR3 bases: TGTGCCAGCAGTGTCGGGGGGGCAGGAAATGAGCAGTTCTTC. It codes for CASSVGGAGNEQFF.